Each of the 24 T cell receptor beta chains below was sequenced from the same sample in a study of CD8 T cells in ankylosing spondylitis. TCRdb ran MiXCR on the 5' RACE reads and lists one entry per CDR3 protein. The sample lists about 250,000 distinct CDR3 sequences, over 7% occurring once. The specimen was blood, either unsorted or a sorted T cell fraction (not recorded which). Receptors were obtained from a female donor with ankylosing spondylitis or in good health (not recorded which).

This clonotype was observed at least ten times. One end of the junction fails to match germline, which may point to a read error. This chain joins TRBV7-2 and TRBJ2-1; 11 nucleotides match TRBD2. The CDR3 extends over 15 amino acids. Germline values: CDR1 SGHTA, CDR2 FQGNSA. The chain's CDR3 is CASSLAGGLYNEQFF. CDR3 DNA: TGTGCCAGCAGCCTAGCGGGAGGACTTTACAATGAGCAGTTCTTC.

This clonotype has a count of ten or more. This chain uses TRBV7-9 with TRBJ2-5; D remains unclear. V was clipped by 5 bases and J by 5 bases, with 15 bases between them. CDR1 is SEHNR and CDR2 is FQNEAQ in the germline V gene (reference sequence). The CDR3 runs 14 residues. The CDR3: CASSRTTAPETQYF. The CDR3 nucleotides are TGTGCCAGCAGCCGCACGACTGCTCCGGAGACCCAGTACTTC.

The chain links TRBV4-3 to TRBJ2-5; D not resolved. Germline assignment: CDR1 LGHNA and CDR2 YSLEER. The ends were cut back, 2 bases at V and 1 base at J, with 5 bases in the middle. The CDR3 spans 13 residues. CDR3 amino acids: CASSQNAQETQYF. CDR3 coding DNA: TGCGCCAGCAGCCAAAACGCCCAAGAGACCCAGTACTTC.

There are a few counts of this clonotype. The V gene is TRBV7-2, the J gene TRBJ2-2, with 7 bases fitting TRBD2. Losses at the gene ends were 5 bases for V and 7 bases for J; bases not matched to a gene: 10. The CDR3 totals 15 residues. Per the germline V gene, CDR1 is SGHTA and CDR2 is FQGNSA. The CDR3 loop is CASSPEGGVDGELFF. In DNA form, the CDR3 reads TGTGCCAGCAGCCCCGAGGGAGGGGTTGACGGGGAGCTGTTTTTT.

The table lists this clonotype with many counts. The genes are TRBV20-1 and TRBJ2-7, with 9 nucleotides matching TRBD2. CDR1 DFQATT and CDR2 SNEGSKA come from the germline V gene (reference sequence). The CDR3 is made up of 15 amino acids. The V and J ends lost 1 base and 1 base, in that order; junction bases with no gene match: 5. Here the CDR3 DNA reads TGCAGTGCTAGAGGCCAACTAGCGGGTTCCTACGAGCAGTACTTC. It is translated as CSARGQLAGSYEQYF.

This clonotype was found many times. This sequence joins TRBV6-2 or TRBV6-3 and TRBJ1-2; D is undetermined. V lost 6 bases and J 4 bases, leaving 9 bases between the germline ends. The CDR3 has 12 amino acids. Germline lookup yields CDR1 MNHEY and CDR2 SVGEGT. CDR3 in DNA: TGTGCCAGCAGCGTCGGCAGCTATGGCTACACCTTC. Translated: CASSVGSYGYTF.

This clonotype was recorded many times. The chain employs TRBV30 and TRBJ1-3; D gene ambiguous. CDR1 is GTSNPN and CDR2 is SVGIG in the germline V gene (reference sequence). This CDR3 comprises 10 residues. V was clipped by 3 bases and J by 4 bases, with 1 base between them. The CDR3 DNA reads as TGTGCCTGGAGCGGAAACACCATATATTTT. The encoded protein is CAWSGNTIYF.

This clonotype was seen at least ten times. This chain joins TRBV12-3 or TRBV12-4 and TRBJ2-7; 7 bases agree with TRBD1. V gave up 3 bases and J gave up 2 bases; unmatched junction bases: 7. There are 15 residues in the CDR3. Here the CDR3 reads CASSLRGRRPYEQYF. The CDR3 DNA follows: TGTGCCAGCAGTTTGAGGGGGCGGAGACCCTACGAGCAGTACTTC.

This clonotype showed up many times. This chain links TRBV27 with TRBJ2-7; D is uncertain. The ends were cut back, 6 bases at V and 5 bases at J, with 8 bases in the middle. This CDR3 comprises 11 residues. Germline V gives CDR1 MNHEY, CDR2 SMNVEV (reference sequence). The CDR3 bases are TGTGCCAGCAGGGCCGCACACGAGCAGTACTTC. This encodes CASRAAHEQYF.

This clonotype was found many times. The chain has TRBV6-2 or TRBV6-3 and TRBJ2-3, with D possibly being TRBD2 (7 bases). CDR1 is MNHEY and CDR2 is SVGEGT in the germline V gene. CDR3 length: 15 amino acids. Trimming pared 8 bases from V and 6 bases from J, leaving 21 bases between. The CDR3 region is CASRGDRGGLDTQYF. The CDR3 coding sequence is TGTGCCAGCCGAGGGGACCGCGGGGGCCTCGATACGCAGTATTTT.

There are a few counts of this clonotype. The chain couples TRBV29-1 to TRBJ2-3, with D possibly TRBD1 on 6 matching bases. In germline, CDR1 is SQVTM, CDR2 ANQGSEA. The germline V and J ends were trimmed by 8 bases and 4 bases, with 19 bases remaining between them. The CDR3 sequence is 14 residues long. CDR3 DNA sequence: TGCAGCTCCCGGGACGCAGGGGCGTCAGATACGCAGTATTTT. It is translated as CSSRDAGASDTQYF.

This clonotype appeared many times. The chain carries TRBV2 and TRBJ2-2; possibly TRBD2 for D (5 bases). This CDR3 spans 12 amino acids. V was shortened by 11 bases and J by 0 bases, with 7 bases between the two germline ends. Germline CDR1 SNHLY, CDR2 FYNNEI. CDR3 DNA sequence: TGTGCCCGAGGGCCGAACACCGGGGAGCTGTTTTTT. It yields the protein CARGPNTGELFF.

This clonotype was recorded a few times. The genes are TRBV20-1 and TRBJ2-7, with 11 bases that match TRBD1. The V and J ends lost 1 base and 5 bases, in that order; junction bases with no gene match: 7. The germline gives CDR1 DFQATT, CDR2 SNEGSKA (reference sequence). The length of the CDR3 is 15 residues. CDR3 in amino acids: CSARGTGGRVHEQYF. CDR3 bases: TGCAGTGCTAGAGGGACAGGGGGCAGAGTCCACGAGCAGTACTTC.

In this sample, this clonotype turned up many times. This chain links TRBV30 with TRBJ2-2; 8 nucleotides line up with TRBD2. Per the germline V gene, CDR1 is GTSNPN and CDR2 is SVGIG (reference sequence). The CDR3 runs to 17 residues. Losses at the gene ends were 1 base for V and 4 bases for J; bases not matched to a gene: 11. CDR3 in DNA: TGTGCCTGGAGTGGAGGTAGCGGGAAGAGGGGCACCGGGGAGCTGTTTTTT. It codes for CAWSGGSGKRGTGELFF.

In this sample, this clonotype turned up many times. The CDR3 DNA is TGTGCCACCAGTGATCGACAGGGAGGGACAGATACGCAGTATTTT. This codes for CATSDRQGGTDTQYF. The rearrangement uses TRBV24-1 and TRBJ2-3; D possibly uses TRBD1 or TRBD2 (7 bases each). Trimming took 3 bases from V and 3 from J, leaving 12 bases between them. The CDR3 sequence is 15 residues long. Germline assignment: CDR1 KGHDR and CDR2 SFDVKD.

On this clonotype: One base away lies a much larger clone, so this may be a sequencing read error. V and J are TRBV20-1 and TRBJ2-6; D is ambiguous. The germline CDR1 and CDR2 sequences are DFQATT and SNEGSKA (reference sequence). Trimming took off 7 bases at V and 3 bases at J, with 13 bases between the two ends. This CDR3 spans 14 amino acids. The chain's CDR3 is CSVSRSVGANVLTF. CDR3 nucleotide sequence: TGCAGTGTTTCAAGGAGTGTTGGGGCCAACGTCCTGACTTTC.

This clonotype showed up many times. This sequence joins TRBV6-1 and TRBJ2-6, with D uncertain. The CDR3 sequence is 14 residues long. Germline values: CDR1 MNHNS, CDR2 SASEGT. V dropped 6 bases and J dropped 0 bases, with 6 bases sitting between them. Here the CDR3 DNA reads TGTGCCAGCAGGCGCCTCTCTGGGGCCAACGTCCTGACTTTC. Its translation: CASRRLSGANVLTF.

The chain combines TRBV7-2 with TRBJ1-5; no definite D call. Between the trimmed V and J ends, which lost 5 bases and 7 bases, there was a span of 18 bases. CDR1 and CDR2 (germline): SGHTA, FQGNSA. The CDR3 runs to 15 residues. CDR3 region: CASSLGRDFGQPQHF. Here the CDR3 DNA reads TGTGCCAGCAGCCTAGGGAGGGATTTTGGGCAGCCCCAGCATTTT.

This clonotype was seen repeatedly, ten times or more. The chain recombines TRBV29-1 with TRBJ2-7; perhaps TRBD2 as D (5 bases). Deletions cut 6 bases from V and 7 bases from J, with 10 bases between. CDR3 length equals 10 residues. Germline lookup yields CDR1 SQVTM and CDR2 ANQGSEA. DNA for the CDR3: TGCAGCGTAGATTCGGGGGAGCAGTACTTC. Protein sequence: CSVDSGEQYF.

This clonotype was seen only a few times. The chain links TRBV12-3 or TRBV12-4 to TRBJ2-1, with 7 bases aligning to TRBD2. Trimming removed 1 base from V and 4 bases from J; junction bases left unmatched: 4. The CDR3 covers 15 residues. CDR3 amino acids: CASSLGGGYYNEQFF. Written as DNA, the CDR3 is TGTGCCAGCAGTTTAGGGGGGGGATATTACAATGAGCAGTTCTTC.

This clonotype was detected many times. The chain is built from TRBV7-9 and TRBJ1-2; no definite D call. CDR1 is SEHNR, CDR2 FQNEAQ, per germline (reference sequence). V was pared by 5 bases and J by 3 bases, with 4 bases between. This CDR3 has 11 amino acids. The CDR3 bases are TGTGCCAGCAGCCGTGACTATGGCTACACCTTC. This codes for CASSRDYGYTF.

This clonotype was recorded many times. This chain connects TRBV5-1 to TRBJ2-7, with 10 bases that match TRBD2. CDR1 is SGHRS and CDR2 is YFSETQ in the germline V gene. J lost 6 bases, V lost 0 bases, and 15 bases had no gene match. The length of the CDR3 is 18 residues. CDR3 bases: TGCGCCAGCAGCTTGGCCGGGACTAGCGAGAGGGGGGGATCCGAGCAGTACTTC. It translates to CASSLAGTSERGGSEQYF.

This clonotype was seen repeatedly, ten times or more. This chain joins TRBV20-1 and TRBJ1-2, with D tentatively TRBD1 (5 bases). With 1 base removed from V and 4 bases from J, the gap between germline ends came to 16 bases. The CDR3 is 15 amino acids. Germline V CDR1 and CDR2: DFQATT, SNEGSKA (reference sequence). The CDR3 DNA is TGCAGTGCTAGAGCTTTTCCCCGGGACGGCTATGGCTACACCTTC. It translates to CSARAFPRDGYGYTF.

This chain joins TRBV11-2 and TRBJ2-1, with 10 bases matching TRBD2. After removal of 4 bases from V and 7 bases from J, the junction contained 16 bases not matched to a gene. Germline CDR1 reads SGHAT; CDR2 reads FQNNGV. The CDR3 is 18 amino acids. This CDR3 is CASSSRILRLAGANEQFF. DNA of the CDR3: TGTGCCAGCAGCTCCCGGATTCTCCGCCTAGCGGGAGCGAATGAGCAGTTCTTC.